This T cell receptor beta chain was recorded in a study of T cell clonality in common variable immunodeficiency. Whole-study findings and limits: Fewer deletions and N-nucleotide insertions were reportedly seen in common variable immunodeficiency TCR beta sequences.

Here immunoSEQ multiplex PCR was the method, and the copy in TCRdb shows in-frame clones only, minus some. This sample has 30,000 to 35,000 clones and no singletons, with 6.7% in the ten largest. In the case of this clone: Its antigen is unidentified.

Aged roughly 9 to 64 years, CVID subjects averaged around 40 years old. No CVID subject was ill or on immunomodulatory drugs when sampled. Each donor provided roughly 4.5 to 8.5 ml of heparinized whole blood. Sequences were obtained from peripheral blood mononuclear cells. This sequence was found in a human donor with common variable immunodeficiency.

Incomplete CDR3 DNA: TGTGCCAGCAGTTATTCGGGGTCAGCAGATACG. Translation gives CASSYSGSADT. From start to end, the CDR3 is CASSYSGSADTQYF. This chain joins TRBV6-2 or TRBV6-3 and TRBJ2-3; maybe TRBD2 (5 bases). The observed sequence ends 3 residues before the CDR3 terminus, with the missing tail filled in from the germline J gene. Per the germline V gene, CDR1 is MNHEY and CDR2 is SVGEGT. This CDR3 is 14 amino acids long. The germline V and J ends were trimmed by 3 bases and 4 bases, with 11 bases remaining between them.